This passage covers 18 T cell receptor beta chains from one sample sequenced in a study of cytomegalovirus exposure and HLA in healthy donors. PCR employed 60 Vbeta and 13 Jbeta primers. Here immunoSEQ multiplex PCR was the method, and the copy in TCRdb shows in-frame clones only, minus some. The repertoire table contains around 150,000 clones. The source material was PBMCs. These receptors were taken from a woman aged 60-75 years in good health and CMV-seronegative.

V and J are TRBV6-5 and TRBJ1-6; D call uncertain. Germline CDR1 is MNHEY and CDR2 is SVGAGI. The V and J ends lost 7 bases and 4 bases respectively, with 14 bases between them. This CDR3 is built from 15 residues. CDR3 amino acids: CASTRTDPYNSPLHF. The CDR3 bases are TGTGCCAGCACCCGGACTGATCCTTATAATTCACCCCTCCACTTT.

V gene TRBV12-5 combines with J gene TRBJ1-1; D is unclear. The CDR3 totals 15 residues. Trimming removed 6 bases at V and 5 bases at J, with 19 bases between. CDR1 LGHNT and CDR2 FRNRAP come from the germline V gene. This chain's CDR3 is CASGPPAWPGTEAFF. CDR3 DNA sequence: TGTGCTAGTGGCCCACCCGCGTGGCCGGGTACTGAAGCTTTCTTT.

V and J are TRBV6-4 and TRBJ1-1, with D tentatively TRBD1 (6 bases). The CDR3 is made up of 13 amino acids. Germline V gene sequence: CDR1 MRHNA, CDR2 SNTAGT. V shed 6 bases and J shed 11 bases, with 19 bases lying between them. This CDR3 is CASSREEGGVAFF. The CDR3 DNA follows: TGTGCCAGCAGCCGAGAGGAGGGGGGGGTTGCTTTCTTT.

This chain links TRBV11-1 with TRBJ2-2, with TRBD1 matching 8 bases. Per the germline V gene, CDR1 is SGHAT and CDR2 is FQDESV (reference sequence). This CDR3 has 13 amino acids. Trimming removed 6 bases from V and 5 bases from J; junction bases left unmatched: 2. DNA for the CDR3: TGTGCCAGCAGTTGGGACAGGACCGGGGAGCTGTTTTTT. As protein: CASSWDRTGELFF.

For the CDR3, the DNA is TGTGCCAGCAGCCAAGATAGTGGAGGGGGCAGTAACTATGGCTACACCTTC. This translates into CASSQDSGGGSNYGYTF. The chain links TRBV4-2 to TRBJ1-2, with 7 bases matching TRBD1. V shed 0 bases, J shed 1 base, and the junction held 8 bases outside the gene matches. Looked up from germline, CDR1 is LGHNA and CDR2 is YNFKEQ. This CDR3 has 17 residues.

The chain combines TRBV4-1 with TRBJ1-5, with 9 positions matching TRBD1. Germline-derived CDR1 and CDR2 are MGHRA and YSYEKL. Unmatched junction bases numbered 7, after V lost 1 base and J lost 0 bases. The CDR3 is 18 amino acids. The DNA of the CDR3 is TGCGCCAGCAGCCAAGGATGGACAGGGGCCTATAGCAATCAGCCCCAGCATTTT. This gives the protein CASSQGWTGAYSNQPQHF.

V gene TRBV4-2 combines with J gene TRBJ2-7; 8 bases match TRBD2. Germline trimming cut 2 bases from V and 2 bases from J; bases unmatched to any gene: 5. Germline V gene lookup returns CDR1 LGHNA and CDR2 YNFKEQ. The CDR3 loop spans 15 amino acids. In DNA form, the CDR3 reads TGTGCCAGCAGCCAAAGTGGGACTAGTCCCTACGAGCAGTACTTC. Its protein product is CASSQSGTSPYEQYF.

The V and J genes are TRBV2 and TRBJ2-3; no clear D. Germline values: CDR1 SNHLY, CDR2 FYNNEI. The CDR3 covers 12 residues. Between the trimmed V and J ends, which lost 5 bases and 1 base, there was a span of 4 bases. The CDR3 loop is CASSRGTDTQYF. The CDR3 DNA follows: TGTGCCAGCAGTAGAGGCACAGATACGCAGTATTTT.

The J gene is TRBJ2-5, the V gene TRBV6-5, with D perhaps matching TRBD2 (5 bases). The CDR3 totals 15 residues. Trimming pared 6 bases from V and 1 base from J, leaving 15 bases between. Per the germline V gene, CDR1 is MNHEY and CDR2 is SVGAGI. CDR3 coding DNA: TGTGCCAGCAGACGAACGGCGGGCCGCCAAGAGACCCAGTACTTC. This translates into CASRRTAGRQETQYF.

The chain is built from TRBV30 and TRBJ2-7, with TRBD2 identical over 7 bases. The CDR3 runs to 15 residues. Germline lookup yields CDR1 GTSNPN and CDR2 SVGIG (reference sequence). Trimming cost V 0 bases and J 6 bases; bases outside gene matches: 11. In nucleotides, the CDR3 is TGTGCCTGGAGTGTACAGTGGCGGGAGAGGGGCGAGCAGTACTTC. Translating it yields CAWSVQWRERGEQYF.

The V and J genes are TRBV6-5 and TRBJ1-2, with 9 bases that match TRBD1. From germline, CDR1 is MNHEY and CDR2 SVGAGI. V lost 6 bases, J lost 6 bases, and 8 bases stayed unmatched. The CDR3 contains 14 residues. As DNA, the CDR3 is TGTGCCAGCAGGCAGGGACAGGGAAGCGATGGCTACACCTTC. This codes for CASRQGQGSDGYTF.

This chain joins TRBV6-5 and TRBJ2-5; 7 nucleotides line up with TRBD2. Gene TRBJ2-7 matches the end of the DNA better, so the J call may be wrong. CDR3 size: 15 residues. The germline V gene encodes CDR1 MNHEY and CDR2 SVGAGI. The CDR3: CASTTSDPSSYEQYF. CDR3 nucleotides: TGTGCCAGCACAACTAGCGATCCGAGCTCCTACGAGCAGTACTTC.

This sequence joins TRBV15 and TRBJ1-2; no clear D. The CDR3 has 15 residues. Germline CDR1 and CDR2: LNHNV and YYDKDF (reference sequence). Trimming removed 0 bases from V and 4 bases from J, with 12 bases in between. CDR3 nucleotide sequence: TGTGCCACCAGCAGAGATTTGAACGGTGTCTATGGCTACACCTTC. Translated, it gives CATSRDLNGVYGYTF.

V gene TRBV2 combines with J gene TRBJ2-7; 10 nucleotides match TRBD1. After removal of 7 bases from V and 5 bases from J, the junction contained 5 bases not matched to a gene. The germline CDR1 and CDR2 sequences are SNHLY and FYNNEI. The CDR3 is 13 amino acids. CDR3 sequence reads: CASIDRGHDEQYF. DNA for the CDR3: TGTGCCAGCATAGACAGGGGGCACGACGAGCAGTACTTC. Together with reference TRBV2 and TRBJ2-7, the CDR3 gives the full variable domain: EPEVTQTPSHQVTQMGQEVILRCVPISNHLYFYWYRQILGQKVEFLVSFYNNEISEKSEIFDDQFSVERPDGSNFTLKIRSTKLEDSAMYFCASIDRGHDEQYFGPGTRLTVT.

This chain links TRBV25-1 with TRBJ2-7; 12 positions agree with TRBD1. CDR3 length: 15 amino acids. V lost 5 bases, J lost 6 bases, and 8 bases stayed unmatched. Germline V gene data show CDR1 as MGHDK and CDR2 as SYGVNS. The CDR3 DNA sequence: TGTGCCAGCAGTCCTGGGACAGGGGGCTTCTTCGAGCAGTACTTC. This sequence encodes CASSPGTGGFFEQYF.

The V gene is TRBV27, the J gene TRBJ1-5; 7 bases are shared with TRBD1. Trimming removed 5 bases from V and 4 bases from J; junction bases left unmatched: 5. CDR1 MNHEY and CDR2 SMNVEV come from the germline V gene (reference sequence). The CDR3 loop spans 14 amino acids. DNA of the CDR3: TGTGCCAGCAGTCTCGGACAGGAGAATCAGCCCCAGCATTTT. Its protein is CASSLGQENQPQHF.

As for this clone: Other DNA sequences from this sample encode an identical CDR3 as well. V is TRBV4-2 and J is TRBJ2-7, with TRBD1 matching 7 bases. The CDR3 spans 18 residues. The ends lost 0 bases at V and 5 bases at J; junction bases unmatched: 16. CDR1 LGHNA and CDR2 YNFKEQ come from the germline V gene. The CDR3 sequence is CASSQDPQGVTLLNEQYF. The CDR3 coding sequence is TGTGCCAGCAGCCAAGATCCCCAGGGGGTGACGCTCCTAAACGAGCAGTACTTC.

The V and J genes are TRBV2 and TRBJ2-3; 9 bases fit TRBD1. V shed 3 bases, J shed 7 bases, and the junction held 2 bases outside the gene matches. The CDR3 is 13 amino acids. Germline CDR1 reads SNHLY; CDR2 reads FYNNEI. CDR3 sequence (DNA): TGTGCCAGCAGTGACGACAGGGGGAATACGCAGTATTTT. It encodes CASSDDRGNTQYF.